This T cell receptor (beta chain) is drawn from a study of T cells in Graves' hyperthyroidism and ophthalmopathy. Turning to the study itself: Staff took peripheral blood when the initial diagnosis was made, before any treatment began. General study points: Ophthalmopathy was separated from stable hyperthyroidism by a 13 V-J model.

This clonotype has a count of ten or more. Its specificity is unknown. Researchers amplified the TCR beta CDR3 regions from RNA transcripts. Researchers ran a first-round RT-PCR on the TCR CDR3 using the HTBI primer set. MiXCR was run by TCRdb on the multiplex PCR reads, yielding one entry per CDR3 protein. The data show more than 350,000 distinct CDR3 sequences, 12% to 15% seen once. Germline values: CDR1 SGHKS, CDR2 YYEKEE (reference sequence). V gave up 3 bases and J gave up 2 bases, with 10 bases separating them. The CDR3 contains 14 residues. Exclusions: uncontrolled infection, other autoimmune disease, pregnancy, lactation.

The V gene is TRBV5-5, the J gene TRBJ2-3; TRBD1 is a possible D gene (6 bases). Sequencing input: blood. The source of this sequence is an older woman with Graves' ophthalmopathy. The CDR3, as DNA: TGTGCCAGCAGCTCAGGGGACATCACAGATACGCAGTATTTT. This gives the protein CASSSGDITDTQYF.